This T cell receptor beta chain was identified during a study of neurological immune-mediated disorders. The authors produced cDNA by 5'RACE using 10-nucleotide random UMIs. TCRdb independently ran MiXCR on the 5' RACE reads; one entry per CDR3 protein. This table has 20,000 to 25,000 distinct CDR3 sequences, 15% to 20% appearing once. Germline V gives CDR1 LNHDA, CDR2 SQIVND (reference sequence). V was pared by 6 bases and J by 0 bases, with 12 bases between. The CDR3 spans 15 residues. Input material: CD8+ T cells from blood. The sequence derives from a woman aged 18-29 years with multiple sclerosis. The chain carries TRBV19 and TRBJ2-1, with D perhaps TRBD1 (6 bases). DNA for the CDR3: TGTGCCAGTAGAGTACAGGGTAGCTCCTACAATGAGCAGTTCTTC. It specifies CASRVQGSSYNEQFF. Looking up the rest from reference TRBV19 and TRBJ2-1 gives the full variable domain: DGGITQSPKYLFRKEGQNVTLSCEQNLNHDAMYWYRQDPGQGLRLIYYSQIVNDFQKGDIAEGYSVSREKKESFPLTVTSAQKNPTAFYLCASRVQGSSYNEQFFGPGTRLTVL.